This T cell receptor beta chain was obtained from a study of cytomegalovirus exposure and HLA in healthy donors. Germline CDR1 reads SNHLY; CDR2 reads FYNNEI. The CDR3 is 13 amino acids. Trimming shortened V by 4 bases and J by 8 bases, and 14 bases separated the two germline ends. Use of 60 Vbeta and 13 Jbeta primers characterized the PCR. The data were produced by immunoSEQ multiplex PCR, yet TCRdb's version contains in-frame clones alone and is incomplete. This specimen shows about 91,000 clones; the ten leading clones hold 3.4%. Sequencing used PBMCs. The sequence was obtained from a woman aged 25-40 years in good health and CMV-seronegative. V is TRBV2 and J is TRBJ1-2; the D is unclear. This CDR3 reads CASSVAREEGYTF. The CDR3 bases are TGTGCCAGCAGTGTAGCCCGGGAGGAGGGCTACACCTTC.